A single sample gave rise to the 11 T cell receptor beta chains below, sequenced in a study of shared clonotypes between healthy human individuals (dated by TCRdb to the early 2020s). The receptor library was made with the immunoSEQ multiplex PCR assay. Held by TCRdb, this immuneACCESS table contains in-frame sequences only and omits some clones. Under half of the omission traces to an unresolved V gene where checked; the cause of the rest is unknown. The sample includes 400,000 to 600,000 clones, with 70% to 80% observed a single time. The ten most abundant clones make up approximately 13% of the sample. Source material: PBMCs. The receptors were sampled from a woman aged 40 to 55 in good health. Some clones in this sample may be carry-over from other donors' samples.

The V gene is TRBV6-4, the J gene TRBJ2-1; TRBD1 is a possible D gene (6 bases). Germline V gives CDR1 MRHNA, CDR2 SNTAGT. Trimming took 5 bases from V and 5 from J, leaving 10 bases between them. The length of the CDR3 is 13 residues. The CDR3 is CASSRTENNEQFF. DNA of the CDR3: TGTGCCAGCAGTCGGACAGAAAACAATGAGCAGTTCTTC.

V and J are TRBV9 and TRBJ2-7, with 9 bases matching TRBD2. The CDR3 contains 13 residues. The germline V gene has CDR1 SGDLS and CDR2 YYNGEE. Trimming removed 9 bases from V and 4 bases from J; junction bases left unmatched: 8. CDR3 amino acids: CANIAGDGYEQYF. The CDR3 bases are TGTGCCAACATAGCGGGAGATGGGTACGAGCAGTACTTC.

J is TRBJ2-1 and V is TRBV21-1; the listed D gene, TRBD1, was not tested against the DNA. TRBV21-1 represents a pseudogene. There are 16 residues in the CDR3. The CDR3 protein is CASTIDTTTPLNEQFF. For the CDR3, the DNA is TGTGCCAGCACAATAGACACCACCACCCCCCTCAATGAGCAGTTCTTC.

This clone was observed once. The chain links TRBV27 to TRBJ2-5; 7 positions match TRBD2. Per the germline V gene, CDR1 is MNHEY and CDR2 is SMNVEV (reference sequence). Germline trimming cut 6 bases from V and 4 bases from J; bases unmatched to any gene: 8. The CDR3 loop spans 14 amino acids. The chain's CDR3 is CASRRTGGGETQYF. In nucleotides, the CDR3 is TGTGCCAGCAGGAGGACTGGCGGGGGAGAGACCCAGTACTTC.

As DNA, the CDR3 is TGTGCCAGCAGCCCTTGGGGACGGAAAAATGAAAAACTGTTTTTT. Protein sequence: CASSPWGRKNEKLFF. This sequence joins TRBV5-6 and TRBJ1-4; D perhaps matches TRBD1 (5 bases). Between the trimmed V and J ends, which lost 4 bases and 5 bases, there was a span of 15 bases. The CDR3 totals 15 residues. Per the germline V gene, CDR1 is SGHDT and CDR2 is YYEEEE.

The gene calls are TRBV7-9 and TRBJ2-3; D possibly uses TRBD1 or TRBD2 (7 bases each). The V gene's germline CDR1 is SEHNR and CDR2 FQNEAQ (reference sequence). Trimming left V 4 bases short and J 4 bases short, with 15 bases between. This CDR3 spans 15 amino acids. The CDR3 sequence: CASSSQGGAPDTQYF. CDR3 sequence (DNA): TGTGCCAGCAGCTCCCAGGGGGGGGCCCCAGATACGCAGTATTTT.

The chain carries TRBV5-1 and TRBJ2-1, with 8 bases aligning to TRBD2. V dropped 0 bases and J dropped 6; count of bases not matched to a gene: 5. This CDR3 contains 15 residues. Germline loops: CDR1 SGHRS, CDR2 YFSETQ. This CDR3 reads CASSLVVAGINEQFF. In DNA form, the CDR3 reads TGCGCCAGCAGCTTGGTGGTAGCGGGGATCAATGAGCAGTTCTTC.

The CDR3: CASSPGTSGSGELFF. The CDR3 nucleotides are TGTGCCAGCAGCCCCGGGACTAGCGGGTCCGGGGAGCTGTTTTTT. V is TRBV5-8 and J is TRBJ2-2, with 12 bases lining up with TRBD2. From germline, CDR1 is SGHTS and CDR2 YDEGEE. The CDR3 spans 15 residues. J lost 6 bases, V lost 4 bases, and 4 bases had no gene match. Variable domain in full (rest from reference TRBV5-8 and TRBJ2-2): EAGVTQSPTHLIKTRGQQATLRCSPISGHTSVYWYQQALGLGLQFLLWYDEGEERNRGNFPPRFSGRQFPNYSSELNVNALELEDSALYLCASSPGTSGSGELFFGEGSRLTVL.

This chain connects TRBV30 to TRBJ1-2; TRBD1 aligns across 8 bases. V gave up 4 bases and J gave up 4 bases; unmatched junction bases: 5. The CDR3 is made up of 13 amino acids. Germline assignment: CDR1 GTSNPN and CDR2 SVGIG (reference sequence). The CDR3 sequence: CAWTPGTGYGYTF. CDR3 bases: TGTGCCTGGACCCCCGGGACAGGCTATGGCTACACCTTC.

This clone was detected only a few times. The chain carries TRBV19 and TRBJ2-5; D possibly corresponds to TRBD1 (6 bases). V lost 4 bases and J 5 bases, leaving 14 bases between the germline ends. CDR1 is LNHDA, CDR2 SQIVND, per germline (reference sequence). This CDR3 spans 14 amino acids. The CDR3 bases are TGTGCCAGTAGTAACACAGGGCGGGTGGAGACCCAGTACTTC. This gives the protein CASSNTGRVETQYF.

This chain connects TRBV28 to TRBJ2-7, with 7 bases aligning to TRBD1. Germline V gene data show CDR1 as MDHEN and CDR2 as SYDVKM. The CDR3 covers 12 residues. V gave up 3 bases and J gave up 5 bases; unmatched junction bases: 1. The CDR3: CASSLTGNEQYF. CDR3 DNA sequence: TGTGCCAGCAGTTTGACAGGGAACGAGCAGTACTTC.